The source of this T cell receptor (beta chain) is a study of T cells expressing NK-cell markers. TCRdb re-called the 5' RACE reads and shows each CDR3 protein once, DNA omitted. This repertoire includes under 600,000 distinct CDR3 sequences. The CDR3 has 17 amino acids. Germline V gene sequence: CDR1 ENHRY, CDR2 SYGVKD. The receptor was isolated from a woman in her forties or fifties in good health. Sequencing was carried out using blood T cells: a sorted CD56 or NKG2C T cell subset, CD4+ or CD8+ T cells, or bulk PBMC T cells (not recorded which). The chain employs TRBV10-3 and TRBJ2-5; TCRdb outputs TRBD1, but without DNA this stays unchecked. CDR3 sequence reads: CAISNTHGQGAKGSQYF.